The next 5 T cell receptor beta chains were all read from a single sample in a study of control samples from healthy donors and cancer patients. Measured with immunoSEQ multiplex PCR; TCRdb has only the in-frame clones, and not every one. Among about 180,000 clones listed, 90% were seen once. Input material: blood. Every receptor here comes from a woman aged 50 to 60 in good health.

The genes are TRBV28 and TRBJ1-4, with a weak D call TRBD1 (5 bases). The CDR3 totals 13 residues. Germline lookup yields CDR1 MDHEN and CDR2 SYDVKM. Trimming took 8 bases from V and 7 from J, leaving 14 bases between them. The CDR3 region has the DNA TGTGCCAGCCCGTGGCAGGGCGGTGAAAAACTGTTTTTT. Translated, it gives CASPWQGGEKLFF.

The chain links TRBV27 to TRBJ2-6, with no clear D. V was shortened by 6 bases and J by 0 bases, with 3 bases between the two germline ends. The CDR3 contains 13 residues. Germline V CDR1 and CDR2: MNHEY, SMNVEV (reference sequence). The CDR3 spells CASRSSGANVLTF. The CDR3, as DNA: TGTGCCAGCAGGTCCTCTGGGGCCAACGTCCTGACTTTC. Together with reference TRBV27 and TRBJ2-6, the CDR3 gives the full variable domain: EAQVTQNPRYLITVTGKKLTVTCSQNMNHEYMSWYRQDPGLGLRQIYYSMNVEVTDKGDVPEGYKVSRKEKRNFPLILESPSPNQTSLYFCASRSSGANVLTFGAGSRLTVL.

CDR3 sequence reads: CASSLNRGGEKLFF. CDR3 nucleotide sequence: TGTGCCAGCAGCTTAAACAGGGGCGGTGAAAAACTGTTTTTT. The genes are TRBV7-2 and TRBJ1-4; 7 positions match TRBD1. V gave up 2 bases and J gave up 7 bases; unmatched junction bases: 4. There are 14 residues in the CDR3. Germline V gene sequence: CDR1 SGHTA, CDR2 FQGNSA.

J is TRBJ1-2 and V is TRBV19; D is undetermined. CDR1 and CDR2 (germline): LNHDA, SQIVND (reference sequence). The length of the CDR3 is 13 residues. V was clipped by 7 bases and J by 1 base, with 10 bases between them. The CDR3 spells CASMRTDNYGYTF. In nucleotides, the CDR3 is TGTGCCAGTATGAGGACGGATAACTATGGCTACACCTTC.

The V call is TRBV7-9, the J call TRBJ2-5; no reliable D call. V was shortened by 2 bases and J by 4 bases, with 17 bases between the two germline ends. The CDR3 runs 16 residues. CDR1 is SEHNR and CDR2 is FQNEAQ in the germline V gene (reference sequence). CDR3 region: CASSLLAWAARETQYF. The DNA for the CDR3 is TGTGCCAGCAGCTTATTAGCTTGGGCAGCCCGAGAGACCCAGTACTTC. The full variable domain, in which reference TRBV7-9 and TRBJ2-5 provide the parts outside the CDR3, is DTGVSQNPRHKITKRGQNVTFRCDPISEHNRLYWYRQTLGQGPEFLTYFQNEAQLEKSRLLSDRFSAERPKGSFSTLEIQRTEQGDSAMYLCASSLLAWAARETQYFGPGTRLLVL.